Listed below are T cell receptor beta chains from one sample, sequenced in a study of blood T cell repertoires in COVID-19. The protocol was immunoSEQ multiplex PCR, while the TCRdb copy is restricted to in-frame clones and leaves out a portion. The data hold tens of thousands of clones, with roughly 80% observed a single time. Input material: peripheral blood. Receptors originate from a man of 80 years or more with COVID-19, enrolled during active disease. Both conserved end residues are trimmed from each CDR3. Rows may omit the clone size; those that give it use once, few, many or a size class.

CDR3: ASSQEQGVNSPLH; size: -; V: TRBV4-2; J: TRBJ1-6
CDR3: ASSQDVGTVSGNTIY; size: many; V: TRBV4-2; J: TRBJ1-3
CDR3: ASSLRAYNSPLH; size: once; V: TRBV5-6; J: TRBJ1-6
CDR3: ASTEERARSSTEAF; size: -; V: TRBV4-1; J: TRBJ1-1
CDR3: ASSTLAGDTGELF; size: -; V: TRBV5-8; J: TRBJ2-2
CDR3: ASSKAGADTDTQY; size: -; V: TRBV5-1; J: TRBJ2-3
CDR3: ASSEEAGYGYT; size: -; V: TRBV2; J: TRBJ1-2
CDR3: ASSAQGWGYT; size: -; V: TRBV11-2; J: TRBJ1-2
CDR3: ASSLAGQRGSGNTIY; size: -; V: TRBV5-1; J: TRBJ1-3
CDR3: ASSTGQGDTEAF; size: -; V: TRBV7-3; J: TRBJ1-1
CDR3: ASSAGQGRNSPLH; size: -; V: TRBV5-1; J: TRBJ1-6
CDR3: ASSYPGQVNTEAF; size: few; V: TRBV6-6; J: TRBJ1-1
CDR3: ASPGLVTGELF; size: -; V: TRBV5-4; J: TRBJ2-2
CDR3: ASSVDAQYSYEQY; size: -; V: TRBV9; J: TRBJ2-7
CDR3: ASRMKGQGIQKLF; size: few; V: TRBV6-5; J: TRBJ1-4